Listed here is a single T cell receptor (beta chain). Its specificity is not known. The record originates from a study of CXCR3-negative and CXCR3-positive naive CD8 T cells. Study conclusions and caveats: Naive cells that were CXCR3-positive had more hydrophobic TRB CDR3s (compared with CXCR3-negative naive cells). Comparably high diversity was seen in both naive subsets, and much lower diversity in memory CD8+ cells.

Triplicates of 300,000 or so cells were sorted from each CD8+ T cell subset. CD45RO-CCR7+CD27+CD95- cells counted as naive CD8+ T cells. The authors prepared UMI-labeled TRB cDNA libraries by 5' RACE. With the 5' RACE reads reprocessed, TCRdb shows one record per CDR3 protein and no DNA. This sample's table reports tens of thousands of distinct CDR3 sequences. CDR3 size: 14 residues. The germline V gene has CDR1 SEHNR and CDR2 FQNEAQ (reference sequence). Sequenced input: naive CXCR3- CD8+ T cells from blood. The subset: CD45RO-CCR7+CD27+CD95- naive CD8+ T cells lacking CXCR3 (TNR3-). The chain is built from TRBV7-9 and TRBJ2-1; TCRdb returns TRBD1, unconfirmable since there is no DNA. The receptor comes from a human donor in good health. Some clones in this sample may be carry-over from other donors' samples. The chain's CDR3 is CASSSRQGNNEQFF.